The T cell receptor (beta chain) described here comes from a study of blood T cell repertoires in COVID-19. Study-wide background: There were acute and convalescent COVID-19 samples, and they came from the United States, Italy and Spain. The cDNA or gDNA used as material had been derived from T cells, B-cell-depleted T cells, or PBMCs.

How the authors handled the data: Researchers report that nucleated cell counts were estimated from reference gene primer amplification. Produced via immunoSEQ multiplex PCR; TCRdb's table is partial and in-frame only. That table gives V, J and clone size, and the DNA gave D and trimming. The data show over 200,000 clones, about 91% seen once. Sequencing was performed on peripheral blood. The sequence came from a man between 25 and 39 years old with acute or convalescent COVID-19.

The CDR3, as DNA: TGCAGTGCTAGTGGGGACCGGCGGGGTGCTGGAAACACCATATATTTT. Protein product: CSASGDRRGAGNTIYF. The rearrangement links TRBV20-1 to TRBJ1-3; possible D gene TRBD1, 5 bases. The V end lost 3 bases, the J end lost 2 bases, and 17 bases lay between the germline ends. The length of the CDR3 is 16 residues. Germline values: CDR1 DFQATT, CDR2 SNEGSKA (reference sequence).